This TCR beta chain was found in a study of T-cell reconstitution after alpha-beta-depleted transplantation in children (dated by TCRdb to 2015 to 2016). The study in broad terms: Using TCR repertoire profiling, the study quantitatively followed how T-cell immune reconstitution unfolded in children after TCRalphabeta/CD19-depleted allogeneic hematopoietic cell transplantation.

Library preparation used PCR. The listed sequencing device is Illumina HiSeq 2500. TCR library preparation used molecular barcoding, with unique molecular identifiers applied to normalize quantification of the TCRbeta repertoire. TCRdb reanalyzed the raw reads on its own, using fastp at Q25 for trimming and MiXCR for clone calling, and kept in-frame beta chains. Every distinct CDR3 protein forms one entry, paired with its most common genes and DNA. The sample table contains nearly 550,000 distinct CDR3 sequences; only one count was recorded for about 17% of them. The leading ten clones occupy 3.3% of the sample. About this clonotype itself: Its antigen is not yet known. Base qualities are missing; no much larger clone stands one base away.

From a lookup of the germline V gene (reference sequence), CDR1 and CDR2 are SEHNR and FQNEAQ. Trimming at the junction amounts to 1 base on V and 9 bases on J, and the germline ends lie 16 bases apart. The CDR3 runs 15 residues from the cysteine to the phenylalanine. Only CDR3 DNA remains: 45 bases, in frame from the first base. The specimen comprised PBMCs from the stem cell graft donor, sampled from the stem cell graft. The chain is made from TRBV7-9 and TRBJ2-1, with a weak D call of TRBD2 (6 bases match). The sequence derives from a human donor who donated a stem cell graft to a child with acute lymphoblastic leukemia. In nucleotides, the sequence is TGTGCCAGCAGCTTAGATTCCGGGAGAATTGGTGAGCAGTTCTTC. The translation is CASSLDSGRIGEQFF.